This T cell receptor beta chain derives from a study of identical twins. The study, taken as a whole, reports: For cord blood, abundant beta clonotypes had fewer insertions, unlike memory repertoires, which showed none.

A remark on this clonotype: The antigen remains unidentified.

MiXCR, applied by TCRdb to the 5' RACE reads, yields one record per CDR3 protein. Of 420,000 or so distinct CDR3 sequences detected, about 18% appear once; the ten largest clones hold about 12%. Per germline, CDR1 DFQATT and CDR2 SNEGSKA (reference sequence). This CDR3 has 13 amino acids. V lost 3 bases and J lost 1, with 9 bases in between. This receptor was obtained from a man aged 50-59 years in good health. Sequenced sample: naive T cells sorted from blood. J is TRBJ1-1 and V is TRBV20-1; no firm D call. The CDR3 sequence is CSASWETNTEAFF. For the CDR3, the DNA is TGCAGTGCTAGTTGGGAGACGAACACTGAAGCTTTCTTT.